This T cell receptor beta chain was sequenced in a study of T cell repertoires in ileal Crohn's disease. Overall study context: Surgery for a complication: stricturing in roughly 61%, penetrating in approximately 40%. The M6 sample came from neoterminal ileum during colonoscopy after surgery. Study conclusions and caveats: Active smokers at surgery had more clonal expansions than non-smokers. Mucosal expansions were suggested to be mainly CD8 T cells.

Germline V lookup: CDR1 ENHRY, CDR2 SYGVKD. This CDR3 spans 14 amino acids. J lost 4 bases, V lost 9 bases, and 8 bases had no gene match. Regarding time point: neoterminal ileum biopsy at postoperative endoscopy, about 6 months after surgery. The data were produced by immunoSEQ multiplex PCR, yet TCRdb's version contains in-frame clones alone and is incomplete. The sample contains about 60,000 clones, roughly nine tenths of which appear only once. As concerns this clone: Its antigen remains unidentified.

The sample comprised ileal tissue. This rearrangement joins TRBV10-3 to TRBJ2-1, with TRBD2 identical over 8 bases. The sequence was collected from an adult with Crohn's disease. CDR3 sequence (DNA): TGTGCCATACAAGCGGGAGACTCTTACAATGAGCAGTTCTTC. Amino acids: CAIQAGDSYNEQFF.